These 24 T cell receptor beta chains share one sample of origin, sequenced in a study of CXCR3-negative and CXCR3-positive naive CD8 T cells. General observations from the study: Comparison of naive cells showed more hydrophobic TRB CDR3s in CXCR3-positive than in CXCR3-negative naive cells.

Each TRB cDNA library was prepared by 5' RACE (with UMI labels). Using the 5' RACE reads, TCRdb records one entry per CDR3 protein without DNA. The sample holds tens of thousands of distinct CDR3 sequences. These TCRs' antigens remain unknown. The sample taken for sequencing was naive CXCR3+ CD8+ T cells from blood. Subset defined: CD45RO-CCR7+CD27+CD95- naive CD8+ T cells expressing CXCR3 (TNR3+). The receptors were gathered from a human donor in good health. Some clones in this sample may be carry-over from other donors' samples.

The V and J genes are TRBV6-5 and TRBJ2-1; absent DNA, TCRdb's TRBD1 call cannot be checked. This CDR3 contains 15 residues. Germline CDR1 reads MNHEY; CDR2 reads SVGAGI. The CDR3 loop is CASSLTGSGGGEQFF.

The chain links TRBV14 to TRBJ2-1; TCRdb's D call of TRBD1 is untestable without DNA. Germline V CDR1 and CDR2: SGHDN, FVKESK. This CDR3 contains 14 residues. CDR3 sequence reads: CASSPGLGGYEQFF.

The chain couples TRBV6-1 to TRBJ2-1. Germline CDR1 is MNHNS and CDR2 is SASEGT. This CDR3 region has 12 residues. CDR3 sequence: CASRGLYNEQFF.

This chain links TRBV3-1 with TRBJ2-1; absent DNA, TCRdb's TRBD1 call cannot be checked. The CDR3 contains 15 residues. Germline assignment: CDR1 LGHDT and CDR2 YNNKEL (reference sequence). CDR3 residues: CASRKKRGVYNEQFF.

The chain recombines TRBV7-9 with TRBJ2-3; without DNA, the TCRdb call of TRBD1 cannot be checked. CDR3 length: 15 amino acids. Germline CDR1 SEHNR, CDR2 FQNEAQ (reference sequence). CDR3 sequence: CASSLLGQDTDTQYF.

The gene calls are TRBV4-1 and TRBJ2-7; TCRdb's D gene call, TRBD1, goes unchecked for lack of DNA. CDR3 length: 15 residues. Germline V gives CDR1 MGHRA, CDR2 YSYEKL. CDR3 in amino acids: CASSHGEDTTYEQYF.

The chain couples TRBV4-1 to TRBJ2-7; TCRdb's D call, TRBD2, is unchecked because there is no DNA. Looked up from germline, CDR1 is MGHRA and CDR2 is YSYEKL. This CDR3 contains 16 residues. CDR3: CASSQVLSGSSYEQYF.

V and J are TRBV7-9 and TRBJ1-1; the TCRdb D gene call, TRBD1, has no DNA to confirm it. CDR1 and CDR2 from the germline V gene are SEHNR and FQNEAQ (reference sequence). The CDR3 spans 14 residues. The CDR3 spells CASSPGPGGTEAFF. The full variable domain, with the rest looked up from reference TRBV7-9 and TRBJ1-1, is DTGVSQNPRHKITKRGQNVTFRCDPISEHNRLYWYRQTLGQGPEFLTYFQNEAQLEKSRLLSDRFSAERPKGSFSTLEIQRTEQGDSAMYLCASSPGPGGTEAFFGQGTRLTVV.

The chain links TRBV9 to TRBJ1-2; the D gene TCRdb calls, TRBD1, cannot be checked with no DNA. The CDR3 runs 13 residues. The V gene's germline CDR1 is SGDLS and CDR2 YYNGEE. CDR3 in amino acids: CASSSGGLDGYTF. Based on the CDR3 plus reference TRBV9 and TRBJ1-2, the full variable domain is DSGVTQTPKHLITATGQRVTLRCSPRSGDLSVYWYQQSLDQGLQFLIQYYNGEERAKGNILERFSAQQFPDLHSELNLSSLELGDSALYFCASSSGGLDGYTFGSGTRLTVV.

V gene TRBV5-1 combines with J gene TRBJ2-1; there is no DNA to check the TCRdb D call of TRBD2. The V gene's germline CDR1 is SGHRS and CDR2 YFSETQ. The CDR3 consists of 16 residues. CDR3 in amino acids: CASSLITRVGGNEQFF.

V usage is TRBV29-1 and J usage is TRBJ1-2; TCRdb proposes TRBD1, but this gene call is untestable without DNA. CDR1 is SQVTM, CDR2 ANQGSEA, per germline. The CDR3 totals 15 residues. CDR3 region: CSAGQRLAANYGYTF.

The gene calls are TRBV9 and TRBJ1-1; TCRdb reports TRBD1, a call that lacks DNA to check it against. CDR1 and CDR2 (germline): SGDLS, YYNGEE. This CDR3 has 15 residues. CDR3 sequence reads: CASSVEGEWTTEAFF.

The chain carries TRBV28 and TRBJ2-1; TCRdb reports TRBD2, a call that lacks DNA to check it against. Per germline, CDR1 MDHEN and CDR2 SYDVKM. This CDR3 comprises 13 residues. The CDR3 protein is CASSPPSSHEQFF.

The chain has TRBV28 and TRBJ2-5; TCRdb reports TRBD1, a call that lacks DNA to check it against. The V gene's germline CDR1 is MDHEN and CDR2 SYDVKM. The CDR3 consists of 16 residues. CDR3 loop: CASRSPFRGYQETQYF.

V and J are TRBV27 and TRBJ1-5. The CDR3 loop spans 17 amino acids. CDR1 MNHEY and CDR2 SMNVEV come from the germline V gene (reference sequence). CDR3 protein: CASSLSFGSSSNQPQHF.

The chain is built from TRBV28 and TRBJ2-7; TCRdb proposes TRBD2, but this gene call is untestable without DNA. The CDR3 has 14 residues. Germline V CDR1 and CDR2: MDHEN, SYDVKM. The chain's CDR3 is CASSPSSLLYEQYF.

The rearrangement joins TRBV9 to TRBJ2-2; TCRdb outputs TRBD1, but without DNA this stays unchecked. Germline V gene lookup returns CDR1 SGDLS and CDR2 YYNGEE. The CDR3 has 14 residues. The CDR3 spells CASSETTGLRELFF.

The rearrangement joins TRBV3-1 to TRBJ1-2; absent DNA, TCRdb's TRBD1 call cannot be checked. Germline V gives CDR1 LGHDT, CDR2 YNNKEL (reference sequence). This CDR3 is 14 amino acids long. CDR3 loop: CASSPPQRSYGYTF.

The rearrangement links TRBV18 to TRBJ2-7; with no DNA, the TCRdb D assignment of TRBD2 cannot be verified. The CDR3 sequence is 12 residues long. The germline V gene has CDR1 KGHSH and CDR2 LQKENI. CDR3 protein: CASSQGLTVQYF.

The chain recombines TRBV28 with TRBJ2-7; TCRdb returns TRBD1, unconfirmable since there is no DNA. The CDR3 is 14 residues long. Looked up from germline, CDR1 is MDHEN and CDR2 is SYDVKM. The CDR3: CASSLLSRGYEQYF.

The chain carries TRBV7-9 and TRBJ2-5; TCRdb lists TRBD1, though no DNA is available to test this call. The CDR3 extends over 15 amino acids. CDR1 is SEHNR and CDR2 is FQNEAQ in the germline V gene (reference sequence). CDR3 protein: CASNYGTGAQETQYF.

The chain carries TRBV3-1 and TRBJ2-6; TCRdb selects TRBD1, and the lack of DNA leaves this call unchecked. The CDR3 consists of 19 residues. Per the germline V gene, CDR1 is LGHDT and CDR2 is YNNKEL (reference sequence). The CDR3 spells CASSTYDRTAFSGANVLTF.

The CDR3 loop reads CASSRPKEQGSNTGELFF. V is TRBV7-2 and J is TRBJ2-2; TCRdb selects TRBD1, and the lack of DNA leaves this call unchecked. The CDR3 sequence is 18 residues long. Germline V gives CDR1 SGHTA, CDR2 FQGNSA.

This chain joins TRBV20-1 and TRBJ2-7; with no DNA, the TCRdb D assignment of TRBD2 cannot be verified. This CDR3 contains 14 residues. Per germline, CDR1 DFQATT and CDR2 SNEGSKA (reference sequence). CDR3 sequence: CSAKTSRSSYEQYF.